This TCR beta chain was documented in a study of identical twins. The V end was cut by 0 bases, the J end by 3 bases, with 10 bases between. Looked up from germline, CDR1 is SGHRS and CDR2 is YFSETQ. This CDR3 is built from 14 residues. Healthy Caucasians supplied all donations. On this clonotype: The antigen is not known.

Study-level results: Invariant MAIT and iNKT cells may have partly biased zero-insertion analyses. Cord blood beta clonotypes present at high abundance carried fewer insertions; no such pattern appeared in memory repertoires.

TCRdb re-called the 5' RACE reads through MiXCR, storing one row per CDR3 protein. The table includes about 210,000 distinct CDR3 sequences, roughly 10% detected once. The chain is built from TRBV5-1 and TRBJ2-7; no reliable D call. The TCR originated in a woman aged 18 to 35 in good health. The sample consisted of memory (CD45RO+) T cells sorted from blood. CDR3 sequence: CASSLADGRYEQYF. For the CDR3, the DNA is TGCGCCAGCAGCTTGGCCGACGGACGCTACGAGCAGTACTTC. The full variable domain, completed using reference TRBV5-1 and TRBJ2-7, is KAGVTQTPRYLIKTRGQQVTLSCSPISGHRSVSWYQQTPGQGLQFLFEYFSETQRNKGNFPGRFSGRQFSNSRSEMNVSTLELGDSALYLCASSLADGRYEQYFGPGTRLTVT.